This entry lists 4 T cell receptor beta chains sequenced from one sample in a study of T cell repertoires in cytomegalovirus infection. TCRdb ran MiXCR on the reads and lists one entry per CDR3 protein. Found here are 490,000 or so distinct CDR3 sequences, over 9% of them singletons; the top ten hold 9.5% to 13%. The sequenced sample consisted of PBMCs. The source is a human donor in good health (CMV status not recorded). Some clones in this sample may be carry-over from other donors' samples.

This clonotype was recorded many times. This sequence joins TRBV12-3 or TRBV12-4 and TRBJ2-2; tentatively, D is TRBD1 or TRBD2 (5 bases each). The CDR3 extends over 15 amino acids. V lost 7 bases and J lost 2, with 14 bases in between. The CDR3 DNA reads TGTGCCAGCATCCGCCGGGACGATAACACCGGGGAGCTGTTTTTT. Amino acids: CASIRRDDNTGELFF.

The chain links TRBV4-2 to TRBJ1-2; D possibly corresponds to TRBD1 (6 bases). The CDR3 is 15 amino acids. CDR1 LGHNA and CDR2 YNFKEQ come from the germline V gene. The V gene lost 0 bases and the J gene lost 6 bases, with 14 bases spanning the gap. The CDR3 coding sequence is TGTGCCAGCAGCCAAGATCTGCAGGGGAATCATGGCTACACCTTC. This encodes CASSQDLQGNHGYTF.

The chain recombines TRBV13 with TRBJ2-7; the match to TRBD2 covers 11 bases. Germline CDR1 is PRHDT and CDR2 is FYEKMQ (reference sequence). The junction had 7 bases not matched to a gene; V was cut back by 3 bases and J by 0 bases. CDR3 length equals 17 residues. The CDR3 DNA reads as TGTGCCAGCAGCTTTGGGACTAGCGGAGCGAGCTCCTACGAGCAGTACTTC. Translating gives CASSFGTSGASSYEQYF. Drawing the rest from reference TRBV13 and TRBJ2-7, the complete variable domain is AAGVIQSPRHLIKEKRETATLKCYPIPRHDTVYWYQQGPGQDPQFLISFYEKMQSDKGSIPDRFSAQQFSDYHSELNMSSLELGDSALYFCASSFGTSGASSYEQYFGPGTRLTVT.

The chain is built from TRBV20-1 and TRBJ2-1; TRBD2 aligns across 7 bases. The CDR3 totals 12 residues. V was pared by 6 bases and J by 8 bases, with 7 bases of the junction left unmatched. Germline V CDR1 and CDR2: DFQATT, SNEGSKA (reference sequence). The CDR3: CSARASGYEQFF. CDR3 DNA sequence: TGCAGTGCCCGAGCTAGCGGCTATGAGCAGTTCTTC.